This T cell receptor beta chain was observed in a study of T cell clones after liver transplantation (dated by TCRdb to between 2019 and 2020). About the full investigation: ITN030ST, the source of the samples, was a randomized trial that attempted immunosuppression withdrawal within 2 years of liver transplantation. Donor-reactive T cell clones were identified by TCRbeta sequencing following a pre-transplant mixed lymphocyte reaction and were subsequently tracked in post-transplant blood. Third party-reactive TCRbeta sequences from pre-transplant MLRs were also identified as an antigen-independent comparator for donor-reactive sequences. Three of the eight recipients were HCV-positive; the others were transplanted for non-autoimmune, non-viral indications. Until randomization at 12-24 months post-transplant, subjects were given standard immunosuppression, with no induction therapy. Tolerance was defined as complete immunosuppression withdrawal for at least one year with no rise in liver enzymes beyond twice the upper limit of normal. Blood samples were collected pre-transplant, pre-randomization before withdrawal, and post-randomization after either complete withdrawal or failed withdrawal. The studied cohort comprised 8 liver transplant recipients, 3 classified as tolerant and 5 as non-tolerant.

High-throughput TCRbeta CDR3 sequencing of frozen genomic DNA was performed by immunoSEQ, including PCR amplification, mapping, bias correction and internal controls. From the authors' description of their analysis: Productive rearrangements were retained, and unique TCRbeta sequences were defined by the CDR3 nucleotide sequence together with the V and J gene. Donor-reactive sequences required at least 5-fold expansion in CFSE-low cells versus unstimulated pre-transplant cells and at least 0.01% frequency. Per-subject minimum frequency thresholds, based on the lowest-template unstimulated sample, ensured at least 90% detection power. Jensen-Shannon divergence between the top 1000 TCRbeta sequences after and before transplant was used to measure repertoire turnover. Changes in detection of donor-reactive sequences were tested with two-sided Fisher's exact tests. TCRdb stores this immuneACCESS table with in-frame sequences only. Part of the clones is absent; in the studies checked, under half of the shortfall reflects unresolved V genes, and no reason is known for the rest. V, J and clone size reflect that table, while D and trimming were determined from the DNA. This sample is represented by more than 65,000 clones; about four fifths of them were singletons. The ten largest clones take up approximately 0.81% of the sample.

Thawed unstimulated PBMCs were stained for CD3, CD4 and CD8 and FACS-sorted into CD3+CD4+ and CD3+CD8+ populations. All 8 studied subjects were randomized to immunosuppression withdrawal. The Qiagen DNeasy Blood and Tissue Kit was used for genomic DNA isolation. The paper's findings and limits, for the study overall: The conclusions were considered preliminary, being limited by small, heterogeneous patient numbers and non-standardized post-transplant time points. In a couple of subjects, low numbers of available donor cells limited the measurable donor-reactive repertoire. After accounting for repertoire turnover, donor-reactive detection was significantly reduced in 7 of 8 subjects for CD4 and 8 of 8 for CD8. Circulating donor-reactive CD4 TCRbeta sequences fell significantly post-transplant in most of the 8 subjects, irrespective of tolerance or HCV status. Because allograft tissue specimens were not available, migration of donor-reactive T cells into the graft, rather than deletion, may have occurred. The decline in donor-reactive sequences exceeded the decline in third party-reactive sequences, suggesting partial antigen-specific deletion that was unrelated to withdrawal success.

The sample holds one count of this clone. Its recognized antigen is unknown. Base-call qualities are not available, and no considerably larger clone is one nucleotide away. V was cut back by 4 bases and J by 7 bases, leaving a gap of 11 bases between them. CDR1 and CDR2, looked up from the germline V gene, are SGHRS and YFSETQ. The CDR3 measures 13 amino acids from cysteine to phenylalanine. Just the 39-base CDR3 DNA is kept, in frame starting at base 1. The source material was CD4+ T cells from blood, sampled 12 months after liver transplant. The clonotype originates from a human patient who received a liver transplant. In patients who had a transplant, some T cells may come from the graft donor. Here the chain combines TRBV5-1 and TRBJ1-4; perhaps TRBD1 is the D gene, with 5 bases matching. The CDR3: CASSPGGSEKLFF. The nucleotides are TGCGCCAGCAGCCCGGGGGGTAGTGAAAAACTGTTTTTT.